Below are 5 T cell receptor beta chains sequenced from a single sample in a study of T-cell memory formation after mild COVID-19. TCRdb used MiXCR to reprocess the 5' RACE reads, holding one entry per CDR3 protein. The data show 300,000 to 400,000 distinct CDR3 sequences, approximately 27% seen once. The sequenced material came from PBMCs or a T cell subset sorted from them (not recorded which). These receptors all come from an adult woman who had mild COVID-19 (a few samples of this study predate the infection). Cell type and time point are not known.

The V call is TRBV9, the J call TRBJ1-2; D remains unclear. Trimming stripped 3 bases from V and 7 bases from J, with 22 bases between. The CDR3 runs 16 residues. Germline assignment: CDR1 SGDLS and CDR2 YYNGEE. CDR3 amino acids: CASSARGNPGGFGYTF. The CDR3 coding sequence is TGTGCCAGCAGCGCCCGCGGGAACCCCGGCGGGTTTGGCTACACCTTC. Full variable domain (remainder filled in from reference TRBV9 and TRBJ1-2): DSGVTQTPKHLITATGQRVTLRCSPRSGDLSVYWYQQSLDQGLQFLIQYYNGEERAKGNILERFSAQQFPDLHSELNLSSLELGDSALYFCASSARGNPGGFGYTFGSGTRLTVV.

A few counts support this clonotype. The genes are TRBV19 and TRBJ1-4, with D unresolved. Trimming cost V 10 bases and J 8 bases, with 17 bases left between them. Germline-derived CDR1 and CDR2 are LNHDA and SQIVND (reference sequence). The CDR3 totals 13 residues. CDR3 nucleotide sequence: TGTGCCACCCGGGCCCCGTCTTTAGAAAAACTGTTTTTT. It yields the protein CATRAPSLEKLFF. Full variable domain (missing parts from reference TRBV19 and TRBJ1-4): DGGITQSPKYLFRKEGQNVTLSCEQNLNHDAMYWYRQDPGQGLRLIYYSQIVNDFQKGDIAEGYSVSREKKESFPLTVTSAQKNPTAFYLCATRAPSLEKLFFGSGTQLSVL.

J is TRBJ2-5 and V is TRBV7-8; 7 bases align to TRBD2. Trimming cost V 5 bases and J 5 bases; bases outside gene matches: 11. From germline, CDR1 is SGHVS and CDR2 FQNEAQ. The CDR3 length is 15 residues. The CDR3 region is CASSPPEGGLETQYF. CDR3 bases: TGTGCCAGCAGCCCCCCCGAGGGAGGGCTGGAGACCCAGTACTTC.

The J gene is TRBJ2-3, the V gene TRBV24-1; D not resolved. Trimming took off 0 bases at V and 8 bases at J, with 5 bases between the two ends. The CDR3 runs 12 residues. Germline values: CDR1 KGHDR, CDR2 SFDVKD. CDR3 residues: CATSDLWFTQYF. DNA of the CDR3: TGTGCCACCAGTGATTTGTGGTTTACGCAGTATTTT.

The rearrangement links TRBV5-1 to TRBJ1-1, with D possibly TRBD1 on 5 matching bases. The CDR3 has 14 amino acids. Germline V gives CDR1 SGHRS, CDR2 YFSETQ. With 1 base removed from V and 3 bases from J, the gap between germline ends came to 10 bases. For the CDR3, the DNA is TGCGCCAGCAGCTTGACGGGGGTAGACACTGAAGCTTTCTTT. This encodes CASSLTGVDTEAFF.